This is a list of T cell receptor beta chains from one sample in a study of blood T cells in healthy people across ages. TCRdb reprocessed the 5' RACE reads with MiXCR, giving one entry per CDR3 protein. The sample lists about 680,000 distinct CDR3 sequences; around 49% were seen once. The specimen sequenced was blood. These receptors came from a woman aged 55-70 years in good health. Each CDR3 is given with its conserved first and last residue. The D gene is left open where the match is weak. Size is omitted from some rows. Given values are once, few, many or a class for expanded clones.

>TRBJ2-5|NA|TRBV6-2/TRBV6-3|TRBD2
CASSRSTSGRRQETQYF
TGTGCCAGCAGTCGATCCACTAGCGGGAGAAGGCAAGAGACCCAGTACTTC
>TRBJ1-2|few|TRBV5-1|NA
CASSFGTANGYTF
TGCGCCAGCAGCTTCGGGACCGCAAATGGCTACACCTTC
>TRBJ2-1|NA|TRBV9|TRBD2
CASSVQAGAGEQFF
TGTGCCAGCAGCGTACAAGCGGGAGCAGGGGAGCAGTTCTTC
>TRBJ2-7|NA|TRBV7-2|NA
CASSLAQGGIRSEQYF
TGTGCCAGCAGCTTAGCCCAGGGGGGAATCAGGAGCGAGCAGTACTTC
>TRBJ2-7|NA|TRBV7-9|NA
CASSPEGTPYEQYF
TGTGCCAGCAGCCCCGAGGGGACCCCCTACGAGCAGTACTTC
>TRBJ2-1|NA|TRBV10-1|NA
CASRRVSWGREQFF
TGCGCCAGCAGGCGGGTTTCGTGGGGACGAGAGCAGTTCTTC
>TRBJ2-7|NA|TRBV4-3|NA
CASSQGAESSYEQYF
TGCGCCAGCAGCCAAGGTGCGGAAAGCTCCTACGAGCAGTACTTC
>TRBJ1-1|NA|TRBV11-2|NA
CASSLSGAGRAEAFF
TGTGCCAGCAGCTTAAGTGGTGCAGGGCGGGCTGAAGCTTTCTTT
>TRBJ2-7|NA|TRBV29-1|NA
CSVEFIVWRGSYEQYF
TGCAGCGTTGAATTTATTGTATGGAGGGGTTCCTACGAGCAGTACTTC
>TRBJ2-7|NA|TRBV25-1|NA
CASSGSGRTYEQYF
TGTGCCAGCAGTGGGTCAGGGCGGACCTACGAGCAGTACTTC
>TRBJ1-2|few|TRBV2|NA
CASSSSLGPPRGYTF
TGTGCCAGCAGCTCCAGCCTTGGCCCCCCTAGGGGCTACACCTTC
>TRBJ1-5|NA|TRBV10-3|TRBD1
CASRDREGQPQHF
TGTGCCAGCAGGGACAGGGAAGGTCAGCCCCAGCATTTT
>TRBJ2-3|NA|TRBV4-3|NA
CASSQEERFTDTQYF
TGCGCCAGCAGCCAAGAGGAGCGGTTCACAGATACGCAGTATTTT
>TRBJ2-7|few|TRBV9|TRBD1
CASSPRDRDLYEQYF
TGTGCCAGCAGCCCCCGGGACAGGGATCTGTACGAGCAGTACTTC
>TRBJ1-1|NA|TRBV12-3/TRBV12-4|NA
CASSFPGARDTEAFF
TGTGCCAGCAGTTTTCCGGGGGCCCGGGACACTGAAGCTTTCTTT
>TRBJ2-7|NA|TRBV6-2/TRBV6-3|TRBD1
CASRLPGQGTYEQYF
TGTGCCAGCAGGCTCCCGGGACAGGGCACCTACGAGCAGTACTTC
>TRBJ2-3|few|TRBV18|TRBD1
CASSRDRDLGYTQYF
TGTGCCAGCTCACGGGACAGGGATCTTGGTTATACGCAGTATTTT
>TRBJ1-2|many|TRBV6-2/TRBV6-3|TRBD1
CASTADRGVGGYTF
TGTGCCAGCACCGCGGACAGGGGAGTGGGCGGCTACACCTTC
>TRBJ2-7|few|TRBV7-9|NA
CASSLAAGASYEQYF
TGTGCCAGCAGCTTAGCGGCAGGGGCTTCCTACGAGCAGTACTTC
>TRBJ1-1|once|TRBV10-3|NA
CAISDGGTVNTEAFF
TGTGCCATCAGTGACGGGGGGACGGTGAACACTGAAGCTTTCTTT
>TRBJ2-5|many|TRBV27|NA
CASSLRIGQETQYF
TGTGCCAGCAGTTTACGAATAGGGCAAGAGACCCAGTACTTC
>TRBJ2-7|NA|TRBV27|TRBD2
CASSLELADNEQYF
TGTGCCAGCAGTTTAGAACTAGCGGACAATGAGCAGTACTTC
>TRBJ2-6|once|TRBV28|NA
CASSVTQPGANVLTF
TGTGCCAGCAGTGTAACCCAACCTGGGGCCAACGTCCTGACTTTC
>TRBJ2-1|NA|TRBV11-1|TRBD2
CASRPLAGIYNEQFF
TGTGCCAGCAGACCACTAGCGGGAATATACAATGAGCAGTTCTTC
>TRBJ2-1|NA|TRBV29-1|NA
CSVEAPGRFYTYNEQFF
TGCAGCGTTGAAGCTCCCGGGCGGTTTTACACTTACAATGAGCAGTTCTTC
>TRBJ1-2|few|TRBV20-1|NA
CSARDRVGYGYTF
TGCAGTGCTAGAGACAGGGTGGGCTATGGCTACACCTTC
>TRBJ2-5|few|TRBV7-2|NA
CASSSYRIQETQYF
TGTGCCAGCAGCTCATACAGGATACAAGAGACCCAGTACTTC
>TRBJ2-5|NA|TRBV7-8|NA
CASSPRDMQETQYF
TGTGCCAGCAGCCCCCGGGACATGCAAGAGACCCAGTACTTC
>TRBJ1-5|few|TRBV7-2|NA
CASSPQHLGNQPQHF
TGTGCCAGCAGCCCACAGCATCTGGGCAATCAGCCCCAGCATTTT
>TRBJ1-2|NA|TRBV20-1|NA
CSARDPGDGYTF
TGCAGTGCTAGAGATCCAGGAGACGGCTACACCTTC
>TRBJ1-2|NA|TRBV7-2|NA
CASSRVGAVQQGGYTF
TGTGCCAGCAGCAGAGTAGGGGCAGTCCAGCAGGGAGGCTACACCTTC